These 10 T cell receptor beta chains were all obtained from the same sample, sequenced in a study of blood T cell repertoires in COVID-19. TCRdb's table, derived via immunoSEQ multiplex PCR, lists solely in-frame clones and lacks some. Of about 270,000 clones listed, nearly 85% are singletons. The specimen was peripheral blood. The receptor set was obtained from a human donor in a cohort sampled during active COVID-19.

V usage is TRBV10-2 and J usage is TRBJ2-7; 9 bases line up with TRBD2. Trimming at V came to 6 bases and at J to 0 bases, leaving 6 bases not matched to a gene. CDR3 length equals 15 residues. Germline V gives CDR1 WSHSY, CDR2 SAAADI. The CDR3 loop is CASSPRTSVSYEQYF. The DNA for the CDR3 is TGCGCCAGCAGCCCACGGACTAGCGTCTCCTACGAGCAGTACTTC.

The V call is TRBV4-2, the J call TRBJ1-1; no firm D call. Per germline, CDR1 LGHNA and CDR2 YNFKEQ. The CDR3 loop spans 13 amino acids. V was clipped by 0 bases and J by 6 bases, with 8 bases between them. The CDR3 nucleotides read TGTGCCAGCAGCCAAGACAACGGGGCTGAAGCTTTCTTT. Protein product: CASSQDNGAEAFF.

J is TRBJ2-3 and V is TRBV2, with TRBD2 matching over 8 bases. This CDR3 is built from 14 residues. Germline CDR1 is SNHLY and CDR2 is FYNNEI. Unmatched junction bases numbered 4, after V lost 8 bases and J lost 0 bases. The chain's CDR3 is CASLGLASTDTQYF. As DNA, the CDR3 is TGTGCCAGCCTCGGACTAGCTAGCACAGATACGCAGTATTTT.

This clone was counted only a few times. CDR3 DNA: TGTGCCATCTACGGACAGGTTGGGTCCTACGAGCAGTACTTC. Its translation: CAIYGQVGSYEQYF. The chain joins TRBV2 to TRBJ2-7, with 7 bases that match TRBD1. J lost 1 base, V lost 10 bases, and 10 bases had no gene match. The CDR3 consists of 14 residues. The germline V gene encodes CDR1 SNHLY and CDR2 FYNNEI.

This chain joins TRBV11-3 and TRBJ2-1; D is unresolved. The V end was cut by 4 bases, the J end by 5 bases, with 6 bases between. The germline V gene encodes CDR1 SGHNT and CDR2 YENEEA. The CDR3 sequence is 12 residues long. The CDR3 DNA reads as TGTGCCAGCAGCTCCGGAGACAATGAGCAGTTCTTC. Amino acid sequence: CASSSGDNEQFF.

The chain recombines TRBV6-2 or TRBV6-3 with TRBJ1-5, with a possible D match to TRBD1 (5 bases). The CDR3 consists of 16 residues. Germline V gene lookup returns CDR1 MNHEY and CDR2 SVGEGT. Trimming took off 2 bases at V and 4 bases at J, with 15 bases between the two ends. CDR3 residues: CASSYPTIQGNQPQHF. Here the CDR3 DNA reads TGTGCCAGCAGTTACCCCACAATTCAGGGAAATCAGCCCCAGCATTTT.

The rearrangement links TRBV14 to TRBJ2-1; perhaps TRBD2 as D (5 bases). CDR1 and CDR2 (germline): SGHDN, FVKESK. The CDR3 covers 14 residues. V lost 7 bases, J lost 0 bases, and 10 bases lay in between. The CDR3 sequence: CASNFGSSYNEQFF. The CDR3 region has the DNA TGTGCCAGCAACTTTGGGAGCTCCTACAATGAGCAGTTCTTC.

In this sample, this clone turned up a few times. CDR3 sequence reads: CASSRGLQGLKRSGNTIYF. CDR3 coding DNA: TGTGCCAGCAGTCGGGGCCTACAGGGCTTAAAACGCTCTGGAAACACCATATATTTT. The rearrangement uses TRBV6-6 and TRBJ1-3; a weak D match, TRBD1 (6 bases). With 5 bases removed from V and 0 bases from J, the gap between germline ends came to 23 bases. The CDR3 has 19 amino acids. Germline values: CDR1 MNHNY, CDR2 SVGAGI (reference sequence).

This clone was counted once. DNA of the CDR3: TGTGCCAGTAGAAATATTAGAGGGTCGGCTGGGGGCAACACCGGGGAGCTGTTTTTT. Protein sequence: CASRNIRGSAGGNTGELFF. The gene calls are TRBV19 and TRBJ2-2; the D gene is possibly TRBD1 (6 bases). Germline V gene data show CDR1 as LNHDA and CDR2 as SQIVND (reference sequence). The CDR3 extends over 19 amino acids. The V end was cut by 6 bases, the J end by 2 bases, with 25 bases between.

V usage is TRBV28 and J usage is TRBJ2-3, with a possible D match to TRBD2 (6 bases). From germline, CDR1 is MDHEN and CDR2 SYDVKM. The CDR3 runs 14 residues. V was shortened by 5 bases and J by 2 bases, with 11 bases between the two germline ends. CDR3 loop: CASSGRDFTDTQYF. The CDR3 DNA reads TGTGCCAGCAGTGGGCGGGATTTCACAGATACGCAGTATTTT.